These T cell receptor beta chains were read from a single sample in a study of blood T cell repertoires in COVID-19. Some clones are missing from TCRdb's copy, which holds only in-frame ones; the method was immunoSEQ multiplex PCR. This sample carries about 160,000 clones, almost 85% of them seen once, and the ten largest clones take 6% to 9%. Sequenced material: peripheral blood. These receptors were collected from a man aged 40-49 years who had recovered from COVID-19. CDR3s include the opening cysteine and the closing phenylalanine or tryptophan. The D gene is left open where the match is weak. Some rows mark clone size as missing; the rest say once, few, many or name a class of expanded clone.

d_gene: -
v_gene: TRBV6-2/TRBV6-3
j_gene: TRBJ1-6
abundance: -
CDR3aa: CASSSSSYNSPLHF
CDR3nt: TGTGCCAGCAGTTCCAGCTCCTATAATTCACCCCTCCACTTT

d_gene: TRBD1
v_gene: TRBV7-8
j_gene: TRBJ2-1
abundance: -
CDR3aa: CASSLAWSPGQGGDEQFF
CDR3nt: TGTGCCAGCAGCTTAGCGTGGTCTCCAGGACAGGGGGGGGATGAGCAGTTCTTC

d_gene: -
v_gene: TRBV30
j_gene: TRBJ1-2
abundance: few
CDR3aa: CAWSGTVSGGYTF
CDR3nt: TGTGCCTGGAGTGGCACAGTCAGTGGTGGCTACACCTTC

d_gene: -
v_gene: TRBV3-1/TRBV3-2
j_gene: TRBJ1-1
abundance: -
CDR3aa: CASSHYRVGDTEAFF
CDR3nt: TGTGCCAGCAGCCATTACAGGGTCGGGGACACTGAAGCTTTCTTT

d_gene: TRBD1
v_gene: TRBV7-7
j_gene: TRBJ2-5
abundance: -
CDR3aa: CASSAAGQGQETQYF
CDR3nt: TGTGCTAGCAGCGCGGCGGGACAGGGGCAAGAGACCCAGTACTTC

d_gene: TRBD1
v_gene: TRBV11-3
j_gene: TRBJ2-7
abundance: -
CDR3aa: CASSRQGTGSYEQYF
CDR3nt: TGTGCCAGCAGCAGACAGGGGACTGGCTCCTACGAGCAGTACTTC

d_gene: -
v_gene: TRBV21-1
j_gene: TRBJ1-1
abundance: -
CDR3aa: CASSSRGQEAFF
CDR3nt: TGTGCCAGCAGCTCTCGTGGACAAGAAGCTTTCTTT

d_gene: -
v_gene: TRBV4-3
j_gene: TRBJ2-2
abundance: -
CDR3aa: CASSQDRVTGELFF
CDR3nt: TGCGCCAGCAGCCAAGACAGGGTCACCGGGGAGCTGTTTTTT

d_gene: TRBD2
v_gene: TRBV9
j_gene: TRBJ2-1
abundance: -
CDR3aa: CASSVAPSGSPYNEQFF
CDR3nt: TGTGCCAGCAGCGTAGCCCCTAGCGGGAGTCCCTACAATGAGCAGTTCTTC

d_gene: -
v_gene: TRBV6-5
j_gene: TRBJ2-7
abundance: -
CDR3aa: CATRSGGYEQYF
CDR3nt: TGTGCCACCCGGTCCGGGGGCTACGAGCAGTACTTC

d_gene: -
v_gene: TRBV4-3
j_gene: TRBJ2-7
abundance: many
CDR3aa: CASSQEWDSGTYEQYF
CDR3nt: TGCGCCAGCAGCCAAGAATGGGACTCGGGAACCTACGAGCAGTACTTC

d_gene: -
v_gene: TRBV30
j_gene: TRBJ1-1
abundance: few
CDR3aa: CAWSPPQSEAFF
CDR3nt: TGTGCCTGGAGTCCACCCCAGTCTGAAGCTTTCTTT

d_gene: TRBD1
v_gene: TRBV6-4
j_gene: TRBJ2-5
abundance: -
CDR3aa: CASSSGVGQGYQETQYF
CDR3nt: TGTGCCAGTTCCTCGGGGGTGGGACAGGGATATCAAGAGACCCAGTACTTC

d_gene: TRBD2
v_gene: TRBV6-5
j_gene: TRBJ2-3
abundance: -
CDR3aa: CASSYSGGAHDTQYF
CDR3nt: TGTGCCAGCAGTTACAGCGGGGGGGCACACGATACGCAGTATTTT

d_gene: TRBD1
v_gene: TRBV6-1
j_gene: TRBJ2-5
abundance: -
CDR3aa: CASSEPGTGGETQYF
CDR3nt: TGTGCCAGCAGTGAACCCGGGACAGGGGGGGAGACCCAGTACTTC

d_gene: -
v_gene: TRBV5-8
j_gene: TRBJ2-5
abundance: -
CDR3aa: CASSSRRVLLETQYF
CDR3nt: TGTGCCAGCAGCTCCCGGAGGGTGCTCTTGGAGACCCAGTACTTC

d_gene: TRBD2
v_gene: TRBV13
j_gene: TRBJ2-5
abundance: -
CDR3aa: CASSTLAGVETQYF
CDR3nt: TGTGCCAGCAGCACACTAGCGGGAGTAGAGACCCAGTACTTC

d_gene: -
v_gene: TRBV7-6
j_gene: TRBJ1-1
abundance: -
CDR3aa: CASSLQLNTEAFF
CDR3nt: TGTGCCAGCAGCTTACAGTTGAACACTGAAGCTTTCTTT

d_gene: TRBD1
v_gene: TRBV19
j_gene: TRBJ1-2
abundance: few
CDR3aa: CASSDLTGGRGYGYTF
CDR3nt: TGTGCCAGTAGCGATCTCACAGGGGGACGGGGCTATGGCTACACCTTC

d_gene: TRBD2
v_gene: TRBV7-3
j_gene: TRBJ2-7
abundance: -
CDR3aa: CASSLTSGSYEQYF
CDR3nt: TGTGCCAGCAGCTTAACCAGCGGGAGTTACGAGCAGTACTTC

d_gene: -
v_gene: TRBV7-3
j_gene: TRBJ2-1
abundance: -
CDR3aa: CASSAHGGGLPLF
CDR3nt: TGTGCCAGCAGCGCCCATGGGGGGGGCCTCCCGCTCTTC

d_gene: -
v_gene: TRBV7-9
j_gene: TRBJ1-4
abundance: few
CDR3aa: CASSTLGSNEKLFF
CDR3nt: TGTGCCAGCAGCACATTGGGGAGTAATGAAAAACTGTTTTTT

d_gene: -
v_gene: TRBV27
j_gene: TRBJ1-6
abundance: -
CDR3aa: CASSSQGWNSPLHF
CDR3nt: TGTGCCAGCAGTAGTCAGGGCTGGAATTCACCCCTCCACTTT

d_gene: -
v_gene: TRBV5-6
j_gene: TRBJ2-2
abundance: few
CDR3aa: CASSWTDSRGTGELFF
CDR3nt: TGTGCCAGCAGCTGGACGGACTCCCGTGGAACCGGGGAGCTGTTTTTT

d_gene: TRBD2
v_gene: TRBV7-9
j_gene: TRBJ2-5
abundance: -
CDR3aa: CASSRVAGLETQYF
CDR3nt: TGTGCCAGCAGCCGGGTAGCGGGCCTAGAGACCCAGTACTTC

d_gene: -
v_gene: TRBV4-2
j_gene: TRBJ1-1
abundance: -
CDR3aa: CASSQDTGLNTEAFF
CDR3nt: TGTGCCAGCAGCCAAGACACAGGTTTGAACACTGAAGCTTTCTTT

d_gene: -
v_gene: TRBV6-2/TRBV6-3
j_gene: TRBJ2-1
abundance: -
CDR3aa: CASSEGLYNEQFF
CDR3nt: TGTGCCAGCAGCGAAGGACTTTACAATGAGCAGTTCTTC

d_gene: TRBD1
v_gene: TRBV15
j_gene: TRBJ2-7
abundance: -
CDR3aa: CATSARDSSYEQYF
CDR3nt: TGTGCCACCAGCGCCCGGGACAGCTCCTACGAGCAGTACTTC

d_gene: -
v_gene: TRBV5-1
j_gene: TRBJ2-7
abundance: once
CDR3aa: CASSLETSHEQYF
CDR3nt: TGCGCCAGCAGCTTGGAGACATCCCACGAGCAGTACTTC

d_gene: -
v_gene: TRBV28
j_gene: TRBJ1-1
abundance: few
CDR3aa: CASSLASRGGIGEAFF
CDR3nt: TGTGCCAGCAGTTTAGCATCCCGGGGCGGGATCGGTGAAGCTTTCTTT

d_gene: -
v_gene: TRBV6-5
j_gene: TRBJ1-4
abundance: -
CDR3aa: CASTEGGVTNEKLFF
CDR3nt: TGTGCCAGCACCGAAGGGGGTGTAACTAATGAAAAACTGTTTTTT

d_gene: -
v_gene: TRBV5-1
j_gene: TRBJ2-5
abundance: -
CDR3aa: CASSLGGTETQYF
CDR3nt: TGCGCCAGCAGCCTGGGGGGCACTGAGACCCAGTACTTC

d_gene: TRBD2
v_gene: TRBV11-2
j_gene: TRBJ2-2
abundance: -
CDR3aa: CASSLVSAGGRWAGELFF
CDR3nt: TGTGCCAGCAGCTTAGTTTCAGCGGGGGGTCGATGGGCCGGGGAGCTGTTTTTT